A selection of T cell receptor beta chains follows, all from one sample in a study of T cell responses to AZD1222 COVID-19 vaccine. Generated by immunoSEQ multiplex PCR, the TCRdb table keeps only in-frame clones and is missing some. This table has 95,000 to 100,000 clones, about 90% appearing once. The sample was peripheral blood, taken 28 days after the second AZD1222 dose. The receptors here all came from an adult who received the AZD1222 COVID-19 vaccine. Both conserved end residues are trimmed from each CDR3. D genes are given only for firm matches.

j_call,cdr3_length,d_call,v_call,cdr3_aa
TRBJ2-1,15,.,TRBV18,ASSPPGGGSSYNEQF
TRBJ1-4,10,.,TRBV19,ASRPGRGKLF
TRBJ1-2,15,TRBD1,TRBV18,ASSPPPSQTTGDGYT
TRBJ1-1,16,TRBD1,TRBV10-2,ASSGAGRGGLYSFEAF
TRBJ1-1,12,.,TRBV10-3,AISLARGNTEAF
TRBJ1-1,11,.,TRBV28,ASTSTANTEAF
TRBJ1-1,13,.,TRBV6-2/TRBV6-3,ASSSFVTWTPEAF
TRBJ1-6,14,TRBD1,TRBV5-1,ASSLTAGTGNSPLH
TRBJ2-1,13,.,TRBV19,ASKGMLPGEGEQF
TRBJ1-1,12,.,TRBV28,ASRGPHDGTEAF
TRBJ2-5,13,TRBD2,TRBV5-4,ASSPPGSGRETQY
TRBJ1-6,14,.,TRBV2,ASGGRATMYNSPLH
TRBJ1-5,14,.,TRBV18,ASSISVGAGNQPQH
TRBJ2-7,13,TRBD1,TRBV18,ASSRGQGGSYEQY
TRBJ2-7,13,.,TRBV5-1,ASSLGFGQKYEQY
TRBJ2-7,11,TRBD1,TRBV6-5,ASRGQTTYEQY
TRBJ2-2,15,TRBD2,TRBV18,ASSPRAGDTNTGELF
TRBJ2-1,13,TRBD2,TRBV6-5,ASSLDSGSYNEQF
TRBJ2-2,12,.,TRBV18,ASSPRRDTGELF
TRBJ1-5,11,.,TRBV19,AMGSGGARPQH
TRBJ2-5,15,TRBD1,TRBV5-4,ASSLAPPGQGLETQY
TRBJ1-1,11,.,TRBV30,AWSKYMNTEAF
TRBJ2-3,11,.,TRBV7-3,ASSLIYADTQY
TRBJ2-1,11,TRBD2,TRBV11-2,ASKLAGGDEQF
TRBJ2-2,12,.,TRBV25-1,ASSEVDRSGELF
TRBJ2-1,13,TRBD1,TRBV10-3,AISGTGGAYNEQF
TRBJ1-2,12,.,TRBV27,ASSLHPERPGYT
TRBJ1-6,14,.,TRBV5-4,ASSLDGTRYNSPLH
TRBJ2-1,13,TRBD2,TRBV4-1,ASSQGLAGGGEQF
TRBJ2-4,15,.,TRBV14,ASSQELGALAKNIQY
TRBJ1-5,11,.,TRBV19,ASSISGNQPQH
TRBJ2-7,12,.,TRBV3-1/TRBV3-2,ASSQTLDPYEQY
TRBJ1-2,11,.,TRBV5-4,ASSLEQTYGYT
TRBJ2-7,12,TRBD1,TRBV7-9,ASSRGGQASSSG
TRBJ1-3,11,.,TRBV6-5,ASSDSSGNTIY